This T cell receptor beta chain is drawn from a study of shared clonotypes between healthy human individuals. Germline V gives CDR1 WSHSY, CDR2 SAAADI. V dropped 10 bases and J dropped 6; count of bases not matched to a gene: 8. There are 13 residues in the CDR3. It was CD45RO-negative cells, positively selected for CCR7, that made up naive CD8 cells, with terminally differentiated effector memory CD45RA+ cells excluded. The authors split each subset's genomic DNA evenly across several immunoSEQ plates. This table comes from immunoSEQ multiplex PCR, and its TCRdb copy is limited to in-frame clones, with some not included. This table holds some 600,000 clones, 95% to 97% found once.

This chain uses TRBV10-2 with TRBJ1-1, with 10 bases aligning to TRBD1. This clonotype was obtained from a woman in her twenties or thirties in good health. Sequenced sample: naive CD8+ T cells sorted from blood. The CDR3 here is CATRDRGGSEAFF. The CDR3 coding sequence is TGCGCCACCCGGGACAGGGGCGGGTCTGAAGCTTTCTTT.